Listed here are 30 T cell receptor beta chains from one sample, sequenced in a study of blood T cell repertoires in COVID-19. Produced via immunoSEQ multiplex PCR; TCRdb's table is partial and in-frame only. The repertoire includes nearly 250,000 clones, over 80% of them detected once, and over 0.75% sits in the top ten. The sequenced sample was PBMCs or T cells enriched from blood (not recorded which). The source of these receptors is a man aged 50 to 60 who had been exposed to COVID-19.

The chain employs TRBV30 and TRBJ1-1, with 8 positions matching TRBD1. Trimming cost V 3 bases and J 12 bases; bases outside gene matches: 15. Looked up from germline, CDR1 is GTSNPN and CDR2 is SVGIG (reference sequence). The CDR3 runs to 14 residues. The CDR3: CAWRPGGPGGLTFF. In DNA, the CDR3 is TGTGCCTGGAGGCCAGGGGGCCCCGGTGGGTTAACTTTCTTT.

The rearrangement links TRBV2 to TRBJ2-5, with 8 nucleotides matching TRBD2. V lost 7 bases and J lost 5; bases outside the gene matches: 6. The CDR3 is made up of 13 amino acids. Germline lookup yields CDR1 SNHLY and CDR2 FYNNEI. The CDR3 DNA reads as TGTGCCAGCAATGGACTAGCAGGGGAGACCCAGTACTTC. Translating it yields CASNGLAGETQYF.

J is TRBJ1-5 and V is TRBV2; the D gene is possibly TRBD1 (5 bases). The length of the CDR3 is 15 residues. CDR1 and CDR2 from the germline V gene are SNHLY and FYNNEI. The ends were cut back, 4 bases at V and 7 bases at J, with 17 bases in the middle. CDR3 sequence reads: CASSVFGTLEQPQHF. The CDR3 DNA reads TGTGCCAGCAGTGTATTCGGGACTCTTGAGCAGCCCCAGCATTTT.

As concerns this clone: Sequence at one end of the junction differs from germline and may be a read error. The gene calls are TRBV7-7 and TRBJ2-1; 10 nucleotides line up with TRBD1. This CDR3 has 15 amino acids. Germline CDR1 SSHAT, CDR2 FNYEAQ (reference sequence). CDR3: CASSQGTGVESEQFF. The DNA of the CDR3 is TGTGCTAGCAGCCAAGGGACAGGGGTGGAAAGTGAGCAGTTCTTC. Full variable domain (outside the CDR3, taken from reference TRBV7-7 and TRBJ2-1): GAGVSQSPRYKVTKRGQDVTLRCDPISSHATLYWYQQALGQGPEFLTYFNYEAQPDKSGLPSDRFSAERPEGSISTLTIQRTEQRDSAMYRCASSQGTGVESEQFFGPGTRLTVL.

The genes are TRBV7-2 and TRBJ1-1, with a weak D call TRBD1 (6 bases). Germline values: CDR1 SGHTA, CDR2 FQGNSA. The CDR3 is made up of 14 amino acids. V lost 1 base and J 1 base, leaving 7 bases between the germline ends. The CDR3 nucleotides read TGTGCCAGCAGCTTAGGGACAGCGAACACTGAAGCTTTCTTT. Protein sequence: CASSLGTANTEAFF.

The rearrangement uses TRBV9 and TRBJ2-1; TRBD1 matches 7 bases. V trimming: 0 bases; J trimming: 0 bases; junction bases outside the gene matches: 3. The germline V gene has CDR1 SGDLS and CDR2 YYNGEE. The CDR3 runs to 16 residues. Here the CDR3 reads CASSVAGGRSYNEQFF. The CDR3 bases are TGTGCCAGCAGCGTAGCAGGGGGTCGCTCCTACAATGAGCAGTTCTTC.

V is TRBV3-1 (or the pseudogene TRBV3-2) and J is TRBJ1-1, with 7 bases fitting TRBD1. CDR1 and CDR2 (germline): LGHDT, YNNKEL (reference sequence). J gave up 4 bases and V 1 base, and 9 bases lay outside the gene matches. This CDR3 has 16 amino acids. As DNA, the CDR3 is TGTGCCAGCAGCCAAGTAGCCGAGGGGGCGAGCACTGAAGCTTTCTTT. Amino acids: CASSQVAEGASTEAFF.

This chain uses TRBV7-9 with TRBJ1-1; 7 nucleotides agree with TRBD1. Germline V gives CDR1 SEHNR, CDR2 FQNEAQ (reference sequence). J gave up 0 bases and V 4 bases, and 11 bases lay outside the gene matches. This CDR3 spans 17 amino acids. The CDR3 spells CASSSGQASYMNTEAFF. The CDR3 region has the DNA TGTGCCAGCAGCTCCGGACAGGCGTCTTACATGAACACTGAAGCTTTCTTT.

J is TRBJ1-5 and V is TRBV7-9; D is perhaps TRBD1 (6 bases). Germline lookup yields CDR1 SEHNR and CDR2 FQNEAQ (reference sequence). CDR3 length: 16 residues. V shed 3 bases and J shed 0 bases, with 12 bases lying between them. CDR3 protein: CASSLGPGHSNQPQHF. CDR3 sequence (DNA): TGTGCCAGCAGCTTGGGACCGGGACATAGCAATCAGCCCCAGCATTTT.

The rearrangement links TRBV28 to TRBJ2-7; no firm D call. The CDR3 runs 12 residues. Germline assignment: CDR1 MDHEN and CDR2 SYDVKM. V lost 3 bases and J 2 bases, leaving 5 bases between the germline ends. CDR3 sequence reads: CASSFSAYEQYF. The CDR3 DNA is TGTGCCAGCAGTTTCTCAGCCTACGAGCAGTACTTC. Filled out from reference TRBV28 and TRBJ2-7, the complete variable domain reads DVKVTQSSRYLVKRTGEKVFLECVQDMDHENMFWYRQDPGLGLRLIYFSYDVKMKEKGDIPEGYSVSREKKERFSLILESASTNQTSMYLCASSFSAYEQYFGPGTRLTVT.

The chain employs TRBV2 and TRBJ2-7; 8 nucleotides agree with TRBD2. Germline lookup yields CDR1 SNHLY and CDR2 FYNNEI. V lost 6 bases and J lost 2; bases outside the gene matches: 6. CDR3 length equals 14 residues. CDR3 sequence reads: CASRTSGGPYEQYF. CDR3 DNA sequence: TGTGCCAGCAGAACCAGCGGGGGTCCCTACGAGCAGTACTTC.

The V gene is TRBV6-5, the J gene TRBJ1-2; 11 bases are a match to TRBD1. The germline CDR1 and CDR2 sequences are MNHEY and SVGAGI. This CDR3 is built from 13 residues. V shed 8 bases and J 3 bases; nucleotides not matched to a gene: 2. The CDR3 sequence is CASRTGGDYGYTF. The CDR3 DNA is TGTGCCAGCCGGACAGGGGGCGACTATGGCTACACCTTC.

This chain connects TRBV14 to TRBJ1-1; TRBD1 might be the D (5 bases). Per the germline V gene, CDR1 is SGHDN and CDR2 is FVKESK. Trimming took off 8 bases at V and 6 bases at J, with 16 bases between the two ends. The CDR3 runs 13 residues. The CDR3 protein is CASGQGGSPEAFF. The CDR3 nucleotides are TGTGCCAGCGGTCAGGGTGGGTCTCCTGAAGCTTTCTTT.

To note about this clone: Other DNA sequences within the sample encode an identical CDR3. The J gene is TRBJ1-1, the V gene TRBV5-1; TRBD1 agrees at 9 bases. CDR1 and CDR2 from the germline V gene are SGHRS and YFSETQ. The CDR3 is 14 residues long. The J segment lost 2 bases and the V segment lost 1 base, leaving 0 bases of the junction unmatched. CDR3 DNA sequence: TGCGCCAGCAGCTTGACAGGGGGCAACACTGAAGCTTTCTTT. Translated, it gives CASSLTGGNTEAFF.

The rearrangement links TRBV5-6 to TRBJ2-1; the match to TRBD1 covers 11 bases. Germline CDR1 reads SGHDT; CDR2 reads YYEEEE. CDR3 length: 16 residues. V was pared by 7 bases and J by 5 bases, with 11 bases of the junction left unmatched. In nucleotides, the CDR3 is TGTGCCAGCTTGGGGGACAGGGGGACTTCTGACAATGAGCAGTTCTTC. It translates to CASLGDRGTSDNEQFF.

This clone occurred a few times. The DNA of the CDR3 is TGTGCCAGTAGTATAGGTCGGGATCAGCCCCAGCATTTT. Translation: CASSIGRDQPQHF. This sequence joins TRBV19 and TRBJ1-5, with no clear D. The germline V gene has CDR1 LNHDA and CDR2 SQIVND (reference sequence). This CDR3 contains 13 residues. Trimming stripped 1 base from V and 5 bases from J, with 6 bases between.

The CDR3, as DNA: TGCAGCGGGGGTAGGGGTGAGCAGTTCTTC. It encodes CSGGRGEQFF. The genes are TRBV29-1 and TRBJ2-1; possibly TRBD1 for D (5 bases). Trimming shortened V by 7 bases and J by 9 bases, and 10 bases separated the two germline ends. The germline CDR1 and CDR2 sequences are SQVTM and ANQGSEA. This CDR3 comprises 10 residues.

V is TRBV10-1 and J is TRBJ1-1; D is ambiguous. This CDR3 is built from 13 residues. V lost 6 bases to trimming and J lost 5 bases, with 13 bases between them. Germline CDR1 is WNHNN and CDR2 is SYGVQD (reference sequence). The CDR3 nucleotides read TGCGCCAGCAGACTCAAAATGTGGACTGAAGCTTTCTTT. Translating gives CASRLKMWTEAFF.

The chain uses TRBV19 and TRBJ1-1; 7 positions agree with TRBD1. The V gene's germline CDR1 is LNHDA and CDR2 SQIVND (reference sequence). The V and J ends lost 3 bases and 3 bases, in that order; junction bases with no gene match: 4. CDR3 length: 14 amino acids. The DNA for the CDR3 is TGTGCCAGTAGTATCAGGACAGGATACACTGAAGCTTTCTTT. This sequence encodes CASSIRTGYTEAFF.

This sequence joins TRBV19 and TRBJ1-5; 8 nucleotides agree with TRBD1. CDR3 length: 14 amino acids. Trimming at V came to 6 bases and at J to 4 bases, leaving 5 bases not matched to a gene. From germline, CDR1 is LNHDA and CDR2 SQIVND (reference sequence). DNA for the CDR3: TGTGCCAGTAGCGAAGGACAGGGAAATCAGCCCCAGCATTTT. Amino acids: CASSEGQGNQPQHF.

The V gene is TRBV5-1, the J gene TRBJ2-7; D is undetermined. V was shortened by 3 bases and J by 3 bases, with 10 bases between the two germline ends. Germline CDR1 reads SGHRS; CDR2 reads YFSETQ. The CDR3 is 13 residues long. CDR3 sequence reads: CASSSDLFYEQYF. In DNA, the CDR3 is TGCGCCAGCAGCTCCGATCTATTCTACGAGCAGTACTTC.

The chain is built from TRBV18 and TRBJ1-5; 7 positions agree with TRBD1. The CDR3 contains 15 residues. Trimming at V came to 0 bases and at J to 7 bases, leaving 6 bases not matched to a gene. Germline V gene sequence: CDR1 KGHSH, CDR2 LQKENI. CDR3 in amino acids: CASSPPGQGVQPQHF. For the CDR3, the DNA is TGTGCCAGCTCACCACCGGGGCAGGGGGTCCAGCCCCAGCATTTT.

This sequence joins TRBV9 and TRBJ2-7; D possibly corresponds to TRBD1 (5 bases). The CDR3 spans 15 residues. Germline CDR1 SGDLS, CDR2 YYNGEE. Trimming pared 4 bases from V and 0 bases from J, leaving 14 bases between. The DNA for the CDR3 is TGTGCCAGCAGCACCATTTGGGGCAGCTCCTACGAGCAGTACGTC. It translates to CASSTIWGSSYEQYV.

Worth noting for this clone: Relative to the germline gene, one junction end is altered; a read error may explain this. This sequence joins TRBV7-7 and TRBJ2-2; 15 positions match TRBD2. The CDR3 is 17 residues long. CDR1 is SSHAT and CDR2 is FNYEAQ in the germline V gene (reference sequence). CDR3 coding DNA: TGTGCTAGCAGCTCGGGACTAGCGGGAGGAAACACCGGGGAGCTGTTTTTT. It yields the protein CASSSGLAGGNTGELFF.

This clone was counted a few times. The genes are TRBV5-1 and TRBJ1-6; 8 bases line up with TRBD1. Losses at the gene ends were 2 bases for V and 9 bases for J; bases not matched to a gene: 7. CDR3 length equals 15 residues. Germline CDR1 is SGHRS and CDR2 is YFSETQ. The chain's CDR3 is CASSLNPGGASPLHF. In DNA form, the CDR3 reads TGCGCCAGCAGCTTAAATCCAGGGGGCGCTTCACCCCTCCACTTT.

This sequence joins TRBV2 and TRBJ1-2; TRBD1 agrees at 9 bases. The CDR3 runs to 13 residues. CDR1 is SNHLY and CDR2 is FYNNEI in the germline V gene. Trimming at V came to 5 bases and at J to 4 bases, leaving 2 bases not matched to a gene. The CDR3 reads CASSTGGAYGYTF. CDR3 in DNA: TGTGCCAGCAGTACAGGGGGCGCCTATGGCTACACCTTC.

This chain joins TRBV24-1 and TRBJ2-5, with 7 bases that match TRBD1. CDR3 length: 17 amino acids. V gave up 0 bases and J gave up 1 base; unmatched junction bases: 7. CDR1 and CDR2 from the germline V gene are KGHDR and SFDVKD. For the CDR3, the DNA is TGTGCCACCAGTGATTTGAGGGGGCCCGAAATCCAAGAGACCCAGTACTTC. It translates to CATSDLRGPEIQETQYF.

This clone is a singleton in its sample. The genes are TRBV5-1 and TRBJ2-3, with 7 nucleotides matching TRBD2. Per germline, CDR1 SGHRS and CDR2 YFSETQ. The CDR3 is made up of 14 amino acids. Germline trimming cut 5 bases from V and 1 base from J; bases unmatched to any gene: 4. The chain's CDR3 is CASRTTSGTDTQYF. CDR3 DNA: TGCGCCAGCAGGACAACTAGCGGCACAGATACGCAGTATTTT.

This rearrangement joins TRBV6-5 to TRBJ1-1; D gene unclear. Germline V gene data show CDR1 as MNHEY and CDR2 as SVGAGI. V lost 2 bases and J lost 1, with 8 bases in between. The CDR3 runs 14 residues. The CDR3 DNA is TGTGCCAGCAGTTACCAGACTGAGAACACTGAAGCTTTCTTT. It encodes CASSYQTENTEAFF.

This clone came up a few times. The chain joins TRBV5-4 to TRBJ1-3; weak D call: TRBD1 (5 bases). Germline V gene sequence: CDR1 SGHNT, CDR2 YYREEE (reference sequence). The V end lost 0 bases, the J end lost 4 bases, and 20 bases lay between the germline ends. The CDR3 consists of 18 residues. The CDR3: CASSLGGVGAPLGNTIYF. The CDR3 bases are TGTGCCAGCAGCTTGGGAGGCGTTGGGGCGCCGCTGGGAAACACCATATATTTT.